This paragraph reports one TCR beta chain. The data derive from a study of blood T cell repertoires in COVID-19. As for the study in general: Acute and convalescent COVID-19 specimens originated in the United States, Italy and Spain. The cDNA or gDNA used as material had been derived from T cells, B-cell-depleted T cells, or PBMCs.

Under the authors' procedure: Cell counts per sample came from amplifying reference gene primers. Sequenced by immunoSEQ multiplex PCR; TCRdb stores in-frame clones only, minus some. From that table come the V and J calls and clone size; the DNA was used to work out D and trimming. Altogether about 250,000 clones are present, 65% to 85% being singletons, with the ten largest covering approximately 5.4%. The germline gives CDR1 SGHRS, CDR2 YFSETQ. Trimming removed 4 bases from V and 1 base from J; junction bases left unmatched: 5. This CDR3 has 15 amino acids. The clonotype was recovered from an elderly man with acute or convalescent COVID-19. What was sequenced was peripheral blood. This rearrangement joins TRBV5-1 to TRBJ1-2; 9 positions agree with TRBD1. The CDR3 protein is CASSRGTGNNYGYTF. The DNA for the CDR3 is TGCGCCAGCAGCCGAGGGACAGGGAATAACTATGGCTACACCTTC.